What follows are 10 T cell receptor beta chains derived from one specimen sequenced in a study of blood T cell repertoires in COVID-19. Produced via immunoSEQ multiplex PCR; TCRdb's table is partial and in-frame only. In the table there are under 250,000 clones, about 83% of which are singletons. The sequenced sample was peripheral blood. These receptors originate from a human donor in a cohort sampled during active COVID-19.

J is TRBJ1-1 and V is TRBV29-1, with 7 nucleotides matching TRBD1. The germline V gene has CDR1 SQVTM and CDR2 ANQGSEA. The V and J ends lost 5 bases and 1 base, in that order; junction bases with no gene match: 4. CDR3 length: 13 residues. CDR3 DNA: TGCAGCGTTACAGGGGTGACGAACACTGAAGCTTTCTTT. Its protein is CSVTGVTNTEAFF.

This clone was seen just once. The chain links TRBV10-3 to TRBJ1-1; TRBD1 matches at 8 bases. The junction had 6 bases not matched to a gene; V was cut back by 2 bases and J by 4 bases. Germline V gene data show CDR1 as ENHRY and CDR2 as SYGVKD. This CDR3 has 15 residues. The DNA for the CDR3 is TGTGCCATCAGTGAGACTGGACAGGGTTCCACTGAAGCTTTCTTT. Residues: CAISETGQGSTEAFF.

The chain recombines TRBV11-1 with TRBJ2-2; 10 nucleotides agree with TRBD2. Per the germline V gene, CDR1 is SGHAT and CDR2 is FQDESV (reference sequence). V was clipped by 5 bases and J by 6 bases; unmatched bases: 9. This CDR3 region has 16 residues. The CDR3 protein is CASSLSGRARAGELFF. Here the CDR3 DNA reads TGTGCCAGCAGCCTGAGCGGGAGGGCCAGGGCCGGGGAGCTGTTTTTT.

The chain has TRBV5-1 and TRBJ2-3; no clear D gene. V shed 1 base and J shed 0 bases, with 12 bases lying between them. Germline loops: CDR1 SGHRS, CDR2 YFSETQ. This CDR3 contains 16 residues. The CDR3 here is CASSLTSGMSTDTQYF. CDR3 sequence (DNA): TGCGCCAGCAGCTTGACGTCGGGTATGAGCACAGATACGCAGTATTTT.

The CDR3 protein is CASSEEGIREKLFF. In nucleotides, the CDR3 is TGTGCCAGCAGTGAAGAGGGGATAAGAGAAAAACTGTTTTTT. The chain recombines TRBV6-1 with TRBJ1-4; a possible D gene is TRBD1 (5 bases). V lost 1 base, J lost 8 bases, and 11 bases lay in between. The CDR3 is made up of 14 amino acids. Germline CDR1 reads MNHNS; CDR2 reads SASEGT.

The chain joins TRBV18 to TRBJ2-3; maybe TRBD2 (6 bases). The CDR3 contains 13 residues. Germline V lookup: CDR1 KGHSH, CDR2 LQKENI. V was shortened by 6 bases and J by 6 bases, with 13 bases between the two germline ends. The CDR3 reads CASSDGGWDTQYF. In DNA, the CDR3 is TGTGCCAGCTCCGACGGGGGTTGGGATACGCAGTATTTT.

The J gene is TRBJ2-1, the V gene TRBV7-2; 10 bases match TRBD2. This CDR3 contains 17 residues. V was pared by 7 bases and J by 6 bases, with 15 bases of the junction left unmatched. Per germline, CDR1 SGHTA and CDR2 FQGNSA. In DNA, the CDR3 is TGTGCCAGCAACACCCCCCGAACTAGCGGGGAAATCAATGAGCAGTTCTTC. It codes for CASNTPRTSGEINEQFF.

The V and J genes are TRBV5-5 and TRBJ1-2; TRBD1 might be the D (6 bases). CDR3 length: 14 residues. Germline CDR1 reads SGHKS; CDR2 reads YYEKEE (reference sequence). Between the trimmed V and J ends, which lost 5 bases and 1 base, there was a span of 12 bases. CDR3 amino acids: CASRRTVGNYGYTF. The CDR3 DNA reads TGTGCCAGCAGGCGGACAGTGGGTAACTATGGCTACACCTTC.

The rearrangement joins TRBV10-1 to TRBJ2-5; 8 bases are a match to TRBD1. Germline-derived CDR1 and CDR2 are WNHNN and SYGVQD (reference sequence). This CDR3 has 15 amino acids. Trimming took 0 bases from V and 3 from J; bases not matched to a gene: 3. The CDR3 protein is CASSESVTGEETQYF. The CDR3 bases are TGCGCCAGCAGTGAGTCCGTGACAGGGGAAGAGACCCAGTACTTC.

This clone occurred a few times. The rearrangement links TRBV5-1 to TRBJ1-6; possibly TRBD1 for D (5 bases). The ends were cut back, 4 bases at V and 8 bases at J, with 16 bases in the middle. This CDR3 spans 15 amino acids. Germline V gene lookup returns CDR1 SGHRS and CDR2 YFSETQ. The CDR3 DNA follows: TGCGCCAGCAGCCGAGAAGGGGTTGCTGATTCACCCCTCCACTTT. Its translation: CASSREGVADSPLHF.